A selection of T cell receptor beta chains follows, all from one sample in a study of CD8+ T cells in alopecia areata. The method was immunoSEQ multiplex PCR; TCRdb's version includes in-frame clones alone and lacks a portion of them. The profile shows 200,000 or so clones, nearly 60% of them singletons. The starting material was CD4+ T cells sorted from blood, obtained at week 24, from a patient treated with tofacitinib. These receptors were taken from a human donor with alopecia areata. Each CDR3 is given without its conserved first and last residue. Fields, in order: V gene, J gene, CDR3 protein.

V gene: TRBV15; J gene: TRBJ1-3; CDR3 protein: ATTKGQGRNTIY
V gene: TRBV10-3; J gene: TRBJ2-4; CDR3 protein: AISPSTLAKNIQY
V gene: TRBV20-1; J gene: TRBJ2-4; CDR3 protein: SVAGDGIQY
V gene: TRBV5-1; J gene: TRBJ2-5; CDR3 protein: ASSASLGGSETQY
V gene: TRBV11-2; J gene: TRBJ2-1; CDR3 protein: ASSLWTGRVNEQF
V gene: TRBV5-1; J gene: TRBJ2-2; CDR3 protein: ASSLELLTRELF
V gene: TRBV11-2; J gene: TRBJ2-7; CDR3 protein: ASSLPGAQGYEQY
V gene: TRBV4-3; J gene: TRBJ2-7; CDR3 protein: ASSPGWDRTKY
V gene: TRBV29-1; J gene: TRBJ1-1; CDR3 protein: SVFRDTNTEAF
V gene: TRBV11-2; J gene: TRBJ1-6; CDR3 protein: ASSLGGETPLH
V gene: TRBV6-5; J gene: TRBJ1-4; CDR3 protein: ASNDRGGNNEKLF
V gene: TRBV5-1; J gene: TRBJ2-1; CDR3 protein: ASSFQGLDNEQF
V gene: TRBV5-1; J gene: TRBJ1-5; CDR3 protein: ASSLEGTGEGNQPQH
V gene: TRBV29-1; J gene: TRBJ2-4; CDR3 protein: SVDWLNIQY
V gene: TRBV6-6; J gene: TRBJ1-1; CDR3 protein: ASSYPGRGTEAF
V gene: TRBV19; J gene: TRBJ1-2; CDR3 protein: ASSIGDRVGYT
V gene: TRBV4-1; J gene: TRBJ1-5; CDR3 protein: ASIGRVTQPLH